Sequencing of this TCR beta chain was carried out in a study of blood T cell repertoires in COVID-19. Study information: Italy, Spain and the United States were the sources of the convalescent and acute COVID-19 samples. Sources were T cells, B-cell-depleted T cells, or PBMCs; the material itself was cDNA or gDNA.

CDR1 and CDR2 (germline): MDHEN, SYDVKM. The CDR3 has 14 residues. V lost 3 bases, J lost 14 bases, and 17 bases lay in between. Per the original data handling: Reference gene primers were amplified, and this amplification served to estimate nucleated cell counts. Clones were sequenced by immunoSEQ multiplex PCR, and TCRdb holds only the in-frame ones, with some missing. V and J calls and clone size are copied from that table; D and trimming were computed from the DNA. Of 75,000 to 95,000 clones in the sample, 85% to 90% were seen once. This clone was seen once. The sequence was collected from a human donor in a cohort sampled during active COVID-19. V and J are TRBV28 and TRBJ1-6; weak D call: TRBD1 (5 bases). Sequencing was carried out using peripheral blood. The chain's CDR3 is CASSLGGGPDTLHF. The CDR3, as DNA: TGTGCCAGCAGTTTGGGGGGAGGCCCTGATACCCTCCACTTT.